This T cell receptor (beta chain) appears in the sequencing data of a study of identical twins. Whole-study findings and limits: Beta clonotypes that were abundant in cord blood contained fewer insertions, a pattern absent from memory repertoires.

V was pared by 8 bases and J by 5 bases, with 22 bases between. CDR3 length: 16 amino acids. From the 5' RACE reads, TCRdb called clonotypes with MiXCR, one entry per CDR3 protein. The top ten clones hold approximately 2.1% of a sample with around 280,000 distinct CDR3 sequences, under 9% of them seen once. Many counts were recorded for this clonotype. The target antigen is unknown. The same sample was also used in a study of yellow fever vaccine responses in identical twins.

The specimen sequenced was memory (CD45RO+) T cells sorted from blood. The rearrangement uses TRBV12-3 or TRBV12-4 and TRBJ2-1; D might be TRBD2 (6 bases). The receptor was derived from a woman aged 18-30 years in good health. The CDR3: CASGPGVLGVDNEQFF. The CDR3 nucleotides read TGTGCCAGCGGCCCGGGGGTACTGGGTGTTGACAATGAGCAGTTCTTC.